This TCR beta chain appears in the sequencing data of a study of blood T cell repertoires in COVID-19. The CDR3 totals 13 residues. The germline V and J ends were trimmed by 5 bases and 1 base, with 8 bases remaining between them. Germline V gene sequence: CDR1 LGHNT, CDR2 FRNRAP. This clone was detected once. Only in-frame clones appear in the TCRdb table, and some are missing; sequencing was by immunoSEQ multiplex PCR. This table has 110,000 or so clones, less than 85% appearing once. J is TRBJ1-1 and V is TRBV12-5; the D gene is possibly TRBD1 (6 bases). The TCR originated in a human donor in a cohort sampled during active COVID-19. The sample comprised peripheral blood. The CDR3, as DNA: TGTGCTAGTGGTAGGGGACAGAACACTGAAGCTTTCTTT. Its translation is CASGRGQNTEAFF. Supplemented by reference TRBV12-5 and TRBJ1-1, the full variable domain reads DARVTQTPRHKVTEMGQEVTMRCQPILGHNTVFWYRQTMMQGLELLAYFRNRAPLDDSGMPKDRFSAEMPDATLATLKIQPSEPRDSAVYFCASGRGQNTEAFFGQGTRLTVV.